Listed below are T cell receptor beta chains from one sample, sequenced in a study of blood T cell repertoires in COVID-19. The protocol was immunoSEQ multiplex PCR, while the TCRdb copy is restricted to in-frame clones and leaves out a portion. Altogether hundreds of thousands of clones are present, roughly 80% being singletons, with the ten largest covering around 3.7%. Sequenced sample: peripheral blood. The receptors were gathered from a woman in her fifties or sixties with active or convalescent COVID-19. Each CDR3 is given with its conserved first and last residue. The D gene is left open where the match is weak. A row's size may be missing; if present it is once, few, many or a size class.

J,size,D,V,DNA,CDR3
TRBJ2-7,.,TRBD2,TRBV28,TGTGCCAGCAGGCTCGGGGGGGGAAGCTCCTACGAGCAGTACTTC,CASRLGGGSSYEQYF
TRBJ2-3,.,.,TRBV5-4,TGTGCCAGCAGCTTGGTAGACTTGGAGGGCGCAGATACGCAGTATTTT,CASSLVDLEGADTQYF
TRBJ2-2,.,TRBD1,TRBV27,TGTGCCAGCATGACAGGGGGCAAGAAGAACACCGGGGAGCTGTTTTTT,CASMTGGKKNTGELFF
TRBJ1-4,.,.,TRBV5-6,TGTGCCAGCAGCCCTAGGCAGGGGCCAACTAATGAAAAACTGTTTTTT,CASSPRQGPTNEKLFF
TRBJ1-2,.,.,TRBV4-1,TGCGCCAGCAGCCAAGCGGGGGGTGGCTACACCTTC,CASSQAGGGYTF
TRBJ1-6,.,.,TRBV6-5,TGTGCCAGCAGTTTCGACAGACGCTCCTATAATTCACCCCTCCACTTT,CASSFDRRSYNSPLHF
TRBJ2-2,.,.,TRBV27,TGTGCCAGCAGACCTTCCTGGACAACCGGGGAGCTGTTTTTT,CASRPSWTTGELFF
TRBJ2-7,.,.,TRBV4-1,TGCGCCAGCAGCCAAGATAGGCTAGCGAGCTCCTACGAGCAGTACTTC,CASSQDRLASSYEQYF
TRBJ2-1,.,TRBD1,TRBV5-4,TGTGCCAGCAGCCTCCCGGGACAGGGGGATTCTGAGCAGTTCTTC,CASSLPGQGDSEQFF
TRBJ1-2,.,.,TRBV28,TGTGCCAGTATACAGGGTGGGCGGGTAGTTGGCTACACCTTC,CASIQGGRVVGYTF
TRBJ2-7,few,TRBD2,TRBV5-1,TGCGCCAGCAGCTCCTTGGGCGGGAGGGCCCCGATCGAGCAGTACTTC,CASSSLGGRAPIEQYF
TRBJ1-6,.,TRBD1,TRBV6-5,TGTGCCAGCAGTTACGGGACAGGTTTCAATTCACCCCTCCACTTT,CASSYGTGFNSPLHF
TRBJ2-1,.,TRBD2,TRBV25-1,TGTGCCAGCAGTGAGAGAAGCGGGAGGGCCCGCAATGAGCAGTTCTTC,CASSERSGRARNEQFF
TRBJ2-3,.,.,TRBV9,TGTGCCAGCAGCGTAATCCCTAGCGGCACAGATACGCAGTATTTT,CASSVIPSGTDTQYF
TRBJ1-1,.,.,TRBV6-6,TGTGCCAGCAGTTACTACGGAGAGAACACTGAAGCTTTCTTT,CASSYYGENTEAFF
TRBJ1-5,.,.,TRBV7-8,TGTGCCAGCAGCTTAGAAAGTCTGACATCCCAGCATTTT,CASSLESLTSQHF
TRBJ1-1,.,TRBD1,TRBV7-9,TGTGCCAGCAGTATCGGACAGGGGGCAGGGAACACTGAAGCTTTCTTT,CASSIGQGAGNTEAFF
TRBJ1-6,.,.,TRBV14,TGTGCCAGCAGCCAAGAGTCAGGGAATTCACCCCTCCACTTT,CASSQESGNSPLHF
TRBJ2-7,.,.,TRBV6-6,TGTGCCACTTCGGCGAGGGCTGACTACGAGCAGTACTTC,CATSARADYEQYF
TRBJ1-5,once,TRBD1,TRBV6-5,TGTGCCACCCATAAAGGGACAGGGGGCCATCAGCCCCAGCATTTT,CATHKGTGGHQPQHF
TRBJ1-2,.,TRBD1,TRBV10-3,TGTGCCATCAGCCCCGGACAGGGGGGTGGCTACACCTTC,CAISPGQGGGYTF
TRBJ1-1,.,.,TRBV5-1,TGCGCCAGCGGAAAAGGGGGTGAGAACACTGAAGCTTTCTTT,CASGKGGENTEAFF
TRBJ2-7,.,TRBD1,TRBV28,TGTGCCAGCAGTTATGGGGGGACAGGGGGCTACGAGCAGTACTTC,CASSYGGTGGYEQYF
TRBJ2-7,.,TRBD2,TRBV6-5,TGTGCCTCCGTGCGGGCGGGAGATCAGAAGCAGTACTTC,CASVRAGDQKQYF
TRBJ1-1,few,.,TRBV29-1,TGCAGCGTTGGACACGCCAGAGAAGCTTTCTTT,CSVGHAREAFF
TRBJ1-2,.,TRBD1,TRBV5-1,TGCGCCAGCAGCATAACGACGCAGGGGGTCTATGGCTACACCTTC,CASSITTQGVYGYTF
TRBJ2-1,.,.,TRBV6-1,TGTGCCAGCAGTGAACGGATACGGGTTTCCTACAATGAGCAGTTCTTC,CASSERIRVSYNEQFF
TRBJ1-5,few,.,TRBV6-4,TGTGCCCCCTCGGAGGGCTGGCAGCCCCAGCATTTT,CAPSEGWQPQHF
TRBJ2-3,.,.,TRBV5-4,TGTGCCAGCAGCCGGTACAGGGTTTCAGATACGCAGTATTTT,CASSRYRVSDTQYF